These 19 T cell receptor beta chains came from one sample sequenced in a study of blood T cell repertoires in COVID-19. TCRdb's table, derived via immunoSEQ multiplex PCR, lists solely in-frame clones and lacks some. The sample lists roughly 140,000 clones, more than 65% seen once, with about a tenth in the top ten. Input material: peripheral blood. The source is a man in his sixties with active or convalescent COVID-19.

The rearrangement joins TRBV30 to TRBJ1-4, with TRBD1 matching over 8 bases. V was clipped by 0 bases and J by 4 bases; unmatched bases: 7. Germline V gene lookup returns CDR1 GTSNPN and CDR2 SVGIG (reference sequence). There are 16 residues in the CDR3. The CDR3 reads CAWSVGQGVVNEKLFF. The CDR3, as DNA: TGTGCCTGGAGTGTAGGACAGGGAGTGGTTAATGAAAAACTGTTTTTT. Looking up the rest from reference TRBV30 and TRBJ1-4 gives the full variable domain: SQTIHQWPATLVQPVGSPLSLECTVEGTSNPNLYWYRQAAGRGLQLLFYSVGIGQISSEVPQNLSASRPQDRQFILSSKKLLLSDSGFYLCAWSVGQGVVNEKLFFGSGTQLSVL.

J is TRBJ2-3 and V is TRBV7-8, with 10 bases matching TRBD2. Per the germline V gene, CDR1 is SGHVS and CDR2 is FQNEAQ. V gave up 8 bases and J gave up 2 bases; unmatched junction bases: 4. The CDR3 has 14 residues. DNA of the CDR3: TGTGCCAGCGGACTAGCGGAGACCACAGATACGCAGTATTTT. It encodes CASGLAETTDTQYF. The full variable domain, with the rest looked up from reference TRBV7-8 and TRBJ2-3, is GAGVSQSPRYKVAKRGQDVALRCDPISGHVSLFWYQQALGQGPEFLTYFQNEAQLDKSGLPSDRFFAERPEGSVSTLKIQRTQQEDSAVYLCASGLAETTDTQYFGPGTRLTVL.

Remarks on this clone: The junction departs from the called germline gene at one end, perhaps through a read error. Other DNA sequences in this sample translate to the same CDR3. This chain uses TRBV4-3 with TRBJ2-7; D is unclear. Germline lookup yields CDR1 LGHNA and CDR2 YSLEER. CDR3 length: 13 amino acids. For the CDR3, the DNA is TGCGCCAGCAGTCAAGGAGTCCCCTACGAGCAGTACTTC. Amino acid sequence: CASSQGVPYEQYF.

The CDR3: CASSTYPGTGSYEQYV. The CDR3 DNA sequence: TGTGCCAGCAGTACCTATCCCGGGACAGGCTCCTACGAGCAGTACGTC. This chain uses TRBV28 with TRBJ2-7; 8 bases agree with TRBD1. V lost 5 bases, J lost 0 bases, and 9 bases stayed unmatched. The CDR3 has 16 amino acids. Germline CDR1 and CDR2: MDHEN and SYDVKM.

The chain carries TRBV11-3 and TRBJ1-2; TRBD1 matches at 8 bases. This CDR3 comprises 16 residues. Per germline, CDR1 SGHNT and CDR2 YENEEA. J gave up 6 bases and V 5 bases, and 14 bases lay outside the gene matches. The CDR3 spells CASSLRGLEILNGYTF. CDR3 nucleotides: TGTGCCAGCAGCCTCAGGGGGCTTGAGATTTTAAATGGCTACACCTTC.

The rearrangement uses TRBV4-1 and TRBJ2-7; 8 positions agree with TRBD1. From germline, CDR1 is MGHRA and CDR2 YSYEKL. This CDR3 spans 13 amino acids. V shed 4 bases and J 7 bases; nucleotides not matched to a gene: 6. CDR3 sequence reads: CASSRGTGEEQYF. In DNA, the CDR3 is TGCGCCAGCAGCCGAGGGACAGGCGAGGAGCAGTACTTC.

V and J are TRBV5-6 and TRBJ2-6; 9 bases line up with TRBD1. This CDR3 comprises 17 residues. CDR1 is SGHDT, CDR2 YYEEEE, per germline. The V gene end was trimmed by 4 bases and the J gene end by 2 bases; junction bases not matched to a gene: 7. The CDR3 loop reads CASSAGQGATGANVLTF. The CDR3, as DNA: TGTGCCAGCAGCGCGGGACAGGGCGCAACTGGGGCCAACGTCCTGACTTTC. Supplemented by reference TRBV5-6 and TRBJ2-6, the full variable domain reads DAGVTQSPTHLIKTRGQQVTLRCSPKSGHDTVSWYQQALGQGPQFIFQYYEEEERQRGNFPDRFSGHQFPNYSSELNVNALLLGDSALYLCASSAGQGATGANVLTFGAGSRLTVL.

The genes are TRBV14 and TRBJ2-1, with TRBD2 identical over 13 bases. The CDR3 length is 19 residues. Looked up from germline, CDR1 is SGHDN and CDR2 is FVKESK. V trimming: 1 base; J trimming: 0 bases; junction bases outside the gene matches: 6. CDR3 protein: CASSQGGTSGARSYNEQFF. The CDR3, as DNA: TGTGCCAGCAGCCAAGGCGGGACTAGCGGGGCTCGCTCCTACAATGAGCAGTTCTTC.

The CDR3: CASSQGTASNEQFF. Written as DNA, the CDR3 is TGCGCCAGCAGCCAAGGTACAGCTTCGAATGAGCAGTTCTTC. The rearrangement joins TRBV4-3 to TRBJ2-1; D unclear. The germline V gene has CDR1 LGHNA and CDR2 YSLEER. V lost 1 base and J 7 bases, leaving 11 bases between the germline ends. This CDR3 contains 14 residues.

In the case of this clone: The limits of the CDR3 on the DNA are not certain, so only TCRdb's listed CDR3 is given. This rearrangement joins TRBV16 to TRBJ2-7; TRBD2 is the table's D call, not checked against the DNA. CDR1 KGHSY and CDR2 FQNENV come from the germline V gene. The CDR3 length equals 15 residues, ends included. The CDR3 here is CASSQYVGSTYEQYV.

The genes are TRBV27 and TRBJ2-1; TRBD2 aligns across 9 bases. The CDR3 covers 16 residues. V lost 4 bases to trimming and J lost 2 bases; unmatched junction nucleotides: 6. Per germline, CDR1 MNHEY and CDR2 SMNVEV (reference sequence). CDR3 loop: CASSYIAGVTYNEQFF. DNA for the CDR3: TGTGCCAGCAGTTATATAGCGGGAGTAACCTACAATGAGCAGTTCTTC.

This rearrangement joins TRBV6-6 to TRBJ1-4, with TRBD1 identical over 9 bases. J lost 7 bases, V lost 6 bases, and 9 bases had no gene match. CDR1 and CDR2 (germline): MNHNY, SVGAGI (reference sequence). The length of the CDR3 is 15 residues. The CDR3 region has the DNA TGTGCCAGCAGGTTACAGGGGGCGGGTAGTGAAAAACTGTTTTTT. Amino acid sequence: CASRLQGAGSEKLFF.

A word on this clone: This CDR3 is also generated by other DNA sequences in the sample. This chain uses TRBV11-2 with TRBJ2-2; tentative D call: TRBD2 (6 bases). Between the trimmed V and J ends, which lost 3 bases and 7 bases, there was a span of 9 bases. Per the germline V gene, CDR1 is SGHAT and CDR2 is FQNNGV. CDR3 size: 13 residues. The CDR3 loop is CASSLGGVGELFF. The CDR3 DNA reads TGTGCCAGCAGCTTGGGCGGGGTCGGGGAGCTGTTTTTT.

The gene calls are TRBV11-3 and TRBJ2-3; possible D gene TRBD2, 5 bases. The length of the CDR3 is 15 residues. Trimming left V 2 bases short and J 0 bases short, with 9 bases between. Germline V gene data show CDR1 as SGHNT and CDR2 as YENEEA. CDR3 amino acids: CASSLRGGSTDTQYF. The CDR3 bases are TGTGCCAGCAGCTTACGCGGCGGGAGCACAGATACGCAGTATTTT.

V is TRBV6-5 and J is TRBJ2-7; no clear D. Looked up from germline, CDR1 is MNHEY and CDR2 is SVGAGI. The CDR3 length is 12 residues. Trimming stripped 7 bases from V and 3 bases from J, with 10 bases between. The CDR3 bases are TGTGCCAGCACCGATACAGTCTACGAGCAGTACGTC. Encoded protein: CASTDTVYEQYV.

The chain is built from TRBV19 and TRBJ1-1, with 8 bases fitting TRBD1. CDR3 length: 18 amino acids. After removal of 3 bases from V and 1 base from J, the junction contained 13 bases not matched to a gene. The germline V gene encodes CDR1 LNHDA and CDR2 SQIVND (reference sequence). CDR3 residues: CASSMGRWGRGQNTEAFF. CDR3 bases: TGTGCCAGTAGTATGGGCCGCTGGGGCAGGGGGCAGAACACTGAAGCTTTCTTT.

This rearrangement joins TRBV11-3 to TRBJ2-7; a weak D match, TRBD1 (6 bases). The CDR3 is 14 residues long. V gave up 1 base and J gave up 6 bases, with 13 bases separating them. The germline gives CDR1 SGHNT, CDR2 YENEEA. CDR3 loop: CASSLGNVDSEQYV. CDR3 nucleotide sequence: TGTGCCAGCAGCTTAGGCAACGTGGACAGCGAGCAGTACGTC.

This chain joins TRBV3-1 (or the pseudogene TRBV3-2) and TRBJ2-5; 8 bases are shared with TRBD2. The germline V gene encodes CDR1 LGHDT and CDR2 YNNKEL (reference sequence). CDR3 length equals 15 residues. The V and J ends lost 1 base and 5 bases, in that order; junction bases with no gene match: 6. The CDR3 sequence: CASSQGRGAVETQYF. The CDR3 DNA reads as TGTGCCAGCAGCCAAGGGCGGGGGGCCGTGGAGACCCAGTACTTC.

CDR3 protein: CASSLDRGVAGELFF. As DNA, the CDR3 is TGTGCCAGCAGCTTGGACAGGGGGGTCGCCGGGGAGCTGTTTTTT. This sequence joins TRBV5-8 and TRBJ2-2, with TRBD1 matching 8 bases. The CDR3 has 15 amino acids. V was clipped by 0 bases and J by 6 bases; unmatched bases: 4. Germline loops: CDR1 SGHTS, CDR2 YDEGEE.